This record covers a single T cell receptor beta chain. The antigen is unknown. The V end was cut by 0 bases, the J end by 2 bases, with 9 bases between. The CDR3 length is 15 residues. The germline gives CDR1 SEHNR, CDR2 FQNEAQ (reference sequence). Sample donors were healthy Caucasian individuals that came from Russia, aged roughly 6 to 95. In each sample, at least 7 million PBMCs were isolated. The data were taken from a study of blood T cells in healthy people across ages. Study conclusions and caveats: Higher diversity, along with more naive CD4+ cells, distinguished long-lived donors from aged donors.

A second PCR, run for about 6 to 11 cycles, used a sample-barcoded 5' primer plus a J-beta primer mix. Unique molecular identifiers of 12 random nucleotides labeled each cDNA. TCRdb passed the 5' RACE reads through MiXCR, listing each CDR3 protein once. The data contain around 940,000 distinct CDR3 sequences, approximately 50% of them seen just once; the ten biggest clones take up 20% to 25%. The sequence was obtained from a woman in her sixties or seventies in good health. The sequencing sample was made of blood. The rearrangement links TRBV7-9 to TRBJ2-3; D unresolved. In DNA form, the CDR3 reads TGTGCCAGCAGCTTAGCGCGGCCACCCACAGATACGCAGTATTTT. Protein product: CASSLARPPTDTQYF.